The clone carrying this TCR beta chain was counted between two and nine times. This specimen comes from a study of control samples from healthy donors and cancer patients. The V gene lost 3 bases and the J gene lost 10 bases, with 15 bases spanning the gap. The CDR3 extends over 13 amino acids. The method was immunoSEQ multiplex PCR; TCRdb's version includes in-frame clones alone and lacks a portion of them. This table holds some 110,000 clones, around 82% found once. This sequence originates from a woman aged 45-65 years in good health. The rearrangement links TRBV12-3 or TRBV12-4 to TRBJ2-5, with D possibly matching TRBD2 (6 bases). Sequencing was carried out using blood. The CDR3 protein is CASSLGLLGGQYF. Written as DNA, the CDR3 is TGTGCCAGCAGTTTGGGGCTCCTCGGGGGCCAGTACTTC.